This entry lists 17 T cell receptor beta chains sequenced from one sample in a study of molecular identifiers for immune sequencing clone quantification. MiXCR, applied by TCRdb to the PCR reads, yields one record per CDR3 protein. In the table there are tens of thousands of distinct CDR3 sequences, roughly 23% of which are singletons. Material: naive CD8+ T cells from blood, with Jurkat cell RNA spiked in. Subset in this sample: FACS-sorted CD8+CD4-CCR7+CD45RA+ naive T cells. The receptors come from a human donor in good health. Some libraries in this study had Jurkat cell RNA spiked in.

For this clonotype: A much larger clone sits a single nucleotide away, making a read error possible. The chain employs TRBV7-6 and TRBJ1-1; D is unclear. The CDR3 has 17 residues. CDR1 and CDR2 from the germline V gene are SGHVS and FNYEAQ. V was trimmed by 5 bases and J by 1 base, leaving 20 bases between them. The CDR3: CASSPDVVILRNTEAFF. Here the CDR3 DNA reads TGTGCCAGCAGCCCGGACGTCGTAATTCTCAGGAACACTGAAGCTTTCTTT.

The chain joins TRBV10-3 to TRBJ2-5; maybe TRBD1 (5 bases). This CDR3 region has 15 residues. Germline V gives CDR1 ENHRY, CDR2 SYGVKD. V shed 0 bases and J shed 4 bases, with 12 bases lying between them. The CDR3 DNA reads TGTGCCATCAGTGAGTCCCAGGGATTAAGAGAGACCCAGTACTTC. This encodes CAISESQGLRETQYF.

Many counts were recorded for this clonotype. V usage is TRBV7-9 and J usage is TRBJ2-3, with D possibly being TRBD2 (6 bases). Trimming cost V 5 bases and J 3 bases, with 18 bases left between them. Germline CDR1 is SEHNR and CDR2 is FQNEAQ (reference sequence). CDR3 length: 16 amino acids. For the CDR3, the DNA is TGTGCCAGCAGCCCGAGGACTACACCTGGAACAGATACGCAGTATTTT. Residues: CASSPRTTPGTDTQYF.

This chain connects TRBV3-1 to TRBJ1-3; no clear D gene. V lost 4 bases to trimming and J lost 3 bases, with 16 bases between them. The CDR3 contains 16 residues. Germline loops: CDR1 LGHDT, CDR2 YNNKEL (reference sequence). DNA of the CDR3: TGTGCCAGCAGCCTAAATGGGGTTTACATTGGAAACACCATATATTTT. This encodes CASSLNGVYIGNTIYF.

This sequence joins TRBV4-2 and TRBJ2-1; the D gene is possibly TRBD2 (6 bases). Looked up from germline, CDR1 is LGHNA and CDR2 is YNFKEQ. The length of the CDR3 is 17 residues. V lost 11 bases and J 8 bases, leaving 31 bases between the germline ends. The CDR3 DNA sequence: TGTGCCCGCCGCCAAGCGGCCGGCCTCGCGGGGTCCCATGAGCAGTTCTTC. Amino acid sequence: CARRQAAGLAGSHEQFF.

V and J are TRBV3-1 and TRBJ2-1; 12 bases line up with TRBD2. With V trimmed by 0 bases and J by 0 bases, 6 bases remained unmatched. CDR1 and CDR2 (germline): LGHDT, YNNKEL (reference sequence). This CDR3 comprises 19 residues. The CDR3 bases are TGTGCCAGCAGCCAAGATGGGACTAGCGGGTCTAGCTCCTACAATGAGCAGTTCTTC. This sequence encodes CASSQDGTSGSSSYNEQFF.

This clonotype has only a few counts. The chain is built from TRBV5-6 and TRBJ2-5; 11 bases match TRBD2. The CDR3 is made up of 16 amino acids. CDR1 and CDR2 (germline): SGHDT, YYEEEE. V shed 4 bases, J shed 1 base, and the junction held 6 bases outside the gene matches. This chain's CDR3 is CASSIGLAGPQETQYF. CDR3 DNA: TGTGCCAGCAGCATTGGACTAGCGGGCCCCCAAGAGACCCAGTACTTC.

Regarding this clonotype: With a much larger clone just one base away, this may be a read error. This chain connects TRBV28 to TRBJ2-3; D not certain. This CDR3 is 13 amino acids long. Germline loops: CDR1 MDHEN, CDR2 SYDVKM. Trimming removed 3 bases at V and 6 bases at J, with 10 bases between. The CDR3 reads CASSFGMTDTQYF. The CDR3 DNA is TGTGCCAGCAGTTTTGGCATGACGGATACGCAGTATTTT. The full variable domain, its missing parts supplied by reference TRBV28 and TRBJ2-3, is DVKVTQSSRYLVKRTGEKVFLECVQDMDHENMFWYRQDPGLGLRLIYFSYDVKMKEKGDIPEGYSVSREKKERFSLILESASTNQTSMYLCASSFGMTDTQYFGPGTRLTVL.

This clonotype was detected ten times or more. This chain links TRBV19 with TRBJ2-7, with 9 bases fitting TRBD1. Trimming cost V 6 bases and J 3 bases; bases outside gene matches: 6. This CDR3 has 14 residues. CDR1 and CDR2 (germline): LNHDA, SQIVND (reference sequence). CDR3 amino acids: CASSSGTGNYEQYF. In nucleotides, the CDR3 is TGTGCCAGTAGCTCCGGGACAGGGAACTACGAGCAGTACTTC. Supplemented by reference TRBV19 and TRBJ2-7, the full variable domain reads DGGITQSPKYLFRKEGQNVTLSCEQNLNHDAMYWYRQDPGQGLRLIYYSQIVNDFQKGDIAEGYSVSREKKESFPLTVTSAQKNPTAFYLCASSSGTGNYEQYFGPGTRLTVT.

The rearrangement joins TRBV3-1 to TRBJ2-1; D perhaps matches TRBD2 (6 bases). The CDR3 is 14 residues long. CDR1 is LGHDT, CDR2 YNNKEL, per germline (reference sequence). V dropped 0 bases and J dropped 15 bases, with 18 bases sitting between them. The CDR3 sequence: CASSQEGTPGLRFF. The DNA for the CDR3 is TGTGCCAGCAGCCAAGAAGGGACTCCCGGCCTCCGGTTCTTC.

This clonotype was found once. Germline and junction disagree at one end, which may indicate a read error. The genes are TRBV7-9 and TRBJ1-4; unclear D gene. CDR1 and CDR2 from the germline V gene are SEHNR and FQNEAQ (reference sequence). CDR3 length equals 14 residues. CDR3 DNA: TGTGCCAGCGTACCAGGCGGCTCTAATGAAAAACGGTTTTTT. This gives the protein CASVPGGSNEKRFF.

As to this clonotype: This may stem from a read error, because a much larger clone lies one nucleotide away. CDR3 loop: CASGTQEQQETQYF. For the CDR3, the DNA is TGTGCCAGCGGAACCCAGGAACAACAAGAGACCCAGTACTTC. V gene TRBV7-9 combines with J gene TRBJ2-5; D is uncertain. With 8 bases removed from V and 2 bases from J, the gap between germline ends came to 15 bases. Germline V gene data show CDR1 as SEHNR and CDR2 as FQNEAQ (reference sequence). The CDR3 runs to 14 residues. The variable domain in full, completed from reference TRBV7-9 and TRBJ2-5, reads DTGVSQNPRHKITKRGQNVTFRCDPISEHNRLYWYRQTLGQGPEFLTYFQNEAQLEKSRLLSDRFSAERPKGSFSTLEIQRTEQGDSAMYLCASGTQEQQETQYFGPGTRLLVL.

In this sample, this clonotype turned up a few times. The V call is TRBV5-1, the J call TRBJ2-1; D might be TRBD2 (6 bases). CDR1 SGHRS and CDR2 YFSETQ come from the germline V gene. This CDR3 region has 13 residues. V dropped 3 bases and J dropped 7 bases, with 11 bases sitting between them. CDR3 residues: CASSWDSSNEQFF. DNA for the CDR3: TGCGCCAGCAGCTGGGACTCCTCAAATGAGCAGTTCTTC. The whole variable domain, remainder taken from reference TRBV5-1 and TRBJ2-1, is KAGVTQTPRYLIKTRGQQVTLSCSPISGHRSVSWYQQTPGQGLQFLFEYFSETQRNKGNFPGRFSGRQFSNSRSEMNVSTLELGDSALYLCASSWDSSNEQFFGPGTRLTVL.

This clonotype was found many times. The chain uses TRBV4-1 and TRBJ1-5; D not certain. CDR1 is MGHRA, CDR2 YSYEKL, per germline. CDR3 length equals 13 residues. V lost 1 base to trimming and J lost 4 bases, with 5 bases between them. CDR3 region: CASSQGVNQPQHF. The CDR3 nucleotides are TGCGCCAGCAGCCAAGGGGTGAATCAGCCCCAGCATTTT.

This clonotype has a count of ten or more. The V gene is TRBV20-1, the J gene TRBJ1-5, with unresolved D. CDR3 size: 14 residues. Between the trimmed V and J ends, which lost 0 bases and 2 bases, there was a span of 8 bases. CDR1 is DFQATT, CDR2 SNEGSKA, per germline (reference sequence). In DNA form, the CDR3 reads TGCAGTGCTAGAGATCTACCGGGCAATCAGCCCCAGCATTTT. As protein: CSARDLPGNQPQHF.

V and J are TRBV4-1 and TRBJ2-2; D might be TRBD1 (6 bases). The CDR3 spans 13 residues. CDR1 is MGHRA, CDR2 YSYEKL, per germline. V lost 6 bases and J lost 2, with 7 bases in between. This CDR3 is CASRDRNTGELFF. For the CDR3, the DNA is TGCGCCAGCAGGGACAGAAACACCGGGGAGCTGTTTTTT.

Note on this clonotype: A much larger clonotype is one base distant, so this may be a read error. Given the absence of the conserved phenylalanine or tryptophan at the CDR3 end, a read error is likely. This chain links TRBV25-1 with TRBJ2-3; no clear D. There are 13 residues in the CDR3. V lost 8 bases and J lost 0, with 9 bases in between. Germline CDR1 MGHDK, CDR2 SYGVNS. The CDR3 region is CASPKTSTDTQYL. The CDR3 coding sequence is TGTGCCAGCCCAAAGACTAGCACAGATACGCAGTATCTT.